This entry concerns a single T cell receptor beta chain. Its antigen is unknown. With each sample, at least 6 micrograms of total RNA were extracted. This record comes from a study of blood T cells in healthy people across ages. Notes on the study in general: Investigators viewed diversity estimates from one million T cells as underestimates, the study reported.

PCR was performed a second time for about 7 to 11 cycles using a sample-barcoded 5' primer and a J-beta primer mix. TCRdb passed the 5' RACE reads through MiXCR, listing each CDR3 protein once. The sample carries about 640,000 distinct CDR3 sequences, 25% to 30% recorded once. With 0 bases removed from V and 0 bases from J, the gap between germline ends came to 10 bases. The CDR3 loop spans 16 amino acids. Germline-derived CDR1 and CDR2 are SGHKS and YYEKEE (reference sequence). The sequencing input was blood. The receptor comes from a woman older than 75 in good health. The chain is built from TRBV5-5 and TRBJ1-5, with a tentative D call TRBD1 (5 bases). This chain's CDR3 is CASSLGTPYSNQPQHF. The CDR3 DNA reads TGTGCCAGCAGCTTGGGGACACCCTATAGCAATCAGCCCCAGCATTTT. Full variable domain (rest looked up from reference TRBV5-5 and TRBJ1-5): DAGVTQSPTHLIKTRGQQVTLRCSPISGHKSVSWYQQVLGQGPQFIFQYYEKEERGRGNFPDRFSARQFPNYSSELNVNALLLGDSALYLCASSLGTPYSNQPQHFGDGTRLSIL.